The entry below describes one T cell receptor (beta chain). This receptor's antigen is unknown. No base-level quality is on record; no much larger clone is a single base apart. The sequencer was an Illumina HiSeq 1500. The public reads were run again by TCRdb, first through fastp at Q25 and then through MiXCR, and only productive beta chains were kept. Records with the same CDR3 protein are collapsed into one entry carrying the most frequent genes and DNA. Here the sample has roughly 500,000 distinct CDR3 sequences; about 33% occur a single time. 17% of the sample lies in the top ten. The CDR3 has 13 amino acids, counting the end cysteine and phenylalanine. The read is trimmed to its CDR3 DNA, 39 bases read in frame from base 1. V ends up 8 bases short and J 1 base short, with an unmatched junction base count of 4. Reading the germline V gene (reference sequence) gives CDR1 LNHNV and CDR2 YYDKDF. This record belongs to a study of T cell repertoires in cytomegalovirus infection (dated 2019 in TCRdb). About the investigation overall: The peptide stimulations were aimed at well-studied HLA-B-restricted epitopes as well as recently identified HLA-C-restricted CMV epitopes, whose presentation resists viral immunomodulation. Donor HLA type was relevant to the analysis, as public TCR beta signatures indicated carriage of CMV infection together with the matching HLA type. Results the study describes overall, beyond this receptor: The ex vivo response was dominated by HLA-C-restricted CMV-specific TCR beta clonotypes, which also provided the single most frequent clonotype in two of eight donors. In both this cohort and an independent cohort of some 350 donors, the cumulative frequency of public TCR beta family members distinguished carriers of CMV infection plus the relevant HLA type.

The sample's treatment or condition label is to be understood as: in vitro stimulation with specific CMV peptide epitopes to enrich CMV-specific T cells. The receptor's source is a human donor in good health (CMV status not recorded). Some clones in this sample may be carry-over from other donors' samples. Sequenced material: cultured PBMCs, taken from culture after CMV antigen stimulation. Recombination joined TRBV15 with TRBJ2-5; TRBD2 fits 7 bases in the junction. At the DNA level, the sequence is TGTGCCACCGGCCGCGGGGGCCAAGAGACCCAGTACTTC. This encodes CATGRGGQETQYF.